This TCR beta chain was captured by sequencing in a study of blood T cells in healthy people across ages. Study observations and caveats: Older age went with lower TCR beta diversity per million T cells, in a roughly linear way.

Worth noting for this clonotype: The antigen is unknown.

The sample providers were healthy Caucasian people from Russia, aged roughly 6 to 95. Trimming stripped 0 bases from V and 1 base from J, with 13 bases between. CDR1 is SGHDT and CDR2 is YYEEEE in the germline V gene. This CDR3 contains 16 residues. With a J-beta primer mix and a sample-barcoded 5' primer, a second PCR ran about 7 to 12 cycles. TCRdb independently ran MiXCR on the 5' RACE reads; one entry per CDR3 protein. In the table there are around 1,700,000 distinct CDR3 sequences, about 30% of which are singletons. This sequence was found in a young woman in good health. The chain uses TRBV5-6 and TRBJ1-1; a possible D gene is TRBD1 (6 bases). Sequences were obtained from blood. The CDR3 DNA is TGTGCCAGCAGCTTGGCACCCGGGACACCGAACACTGAAGCTTTCTTT. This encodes CASSLAPGTPNTEAFF.